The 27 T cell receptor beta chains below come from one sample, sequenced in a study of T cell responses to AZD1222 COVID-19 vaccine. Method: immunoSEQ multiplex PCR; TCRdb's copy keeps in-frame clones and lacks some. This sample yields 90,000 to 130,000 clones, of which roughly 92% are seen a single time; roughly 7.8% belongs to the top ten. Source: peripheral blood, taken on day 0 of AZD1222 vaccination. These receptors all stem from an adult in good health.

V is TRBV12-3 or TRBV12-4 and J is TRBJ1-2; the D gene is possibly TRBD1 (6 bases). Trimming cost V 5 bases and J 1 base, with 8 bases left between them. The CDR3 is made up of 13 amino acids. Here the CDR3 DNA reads TGTGCCAGCAGTCCACAGGGTAACTATGGCTACACCTTC. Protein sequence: CASSPQGNYGYTF.

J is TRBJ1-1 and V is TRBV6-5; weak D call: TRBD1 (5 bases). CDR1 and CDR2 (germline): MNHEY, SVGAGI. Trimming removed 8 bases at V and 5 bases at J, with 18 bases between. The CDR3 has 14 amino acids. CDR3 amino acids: CASSPGPQGTEAFF. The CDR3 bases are TGTGCCAGCTCGCCGGGACCGCAAGGGACTGAAGCTTTCTTT.

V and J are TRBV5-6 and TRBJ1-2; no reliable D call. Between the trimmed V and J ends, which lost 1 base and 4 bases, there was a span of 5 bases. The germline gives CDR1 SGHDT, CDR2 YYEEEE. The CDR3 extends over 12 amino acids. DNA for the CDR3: TGTGCCAGCAGCTTGATGGGCTATGGCTACACCTTC. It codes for CASSLMGYGYTF. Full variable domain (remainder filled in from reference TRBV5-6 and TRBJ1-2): DAGVTQSPTHLIKTRGQQVTLRCSPKSGHDTVSWYQQALGQGPQFIFQYYEEEERQRGNFPDRFSGHQFPNYSSELNVNALLLGDSALYLCASSLMGYGYTFGSGTRLTVV.

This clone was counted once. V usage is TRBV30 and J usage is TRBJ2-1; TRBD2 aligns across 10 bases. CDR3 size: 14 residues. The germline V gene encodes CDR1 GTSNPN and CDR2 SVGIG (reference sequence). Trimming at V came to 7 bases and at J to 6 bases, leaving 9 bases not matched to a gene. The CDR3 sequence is CAYLSGGAVNEQFF. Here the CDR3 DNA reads TGTGCCTACTTGAGCGGGGGGGCCGTCAATGAGCAGTTCTTC.

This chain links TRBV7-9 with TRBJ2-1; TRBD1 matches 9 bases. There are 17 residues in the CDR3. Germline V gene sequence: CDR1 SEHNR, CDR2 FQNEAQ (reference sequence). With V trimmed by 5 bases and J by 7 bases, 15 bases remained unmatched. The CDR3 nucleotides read TGTGCCAGCAGCCCGGGGTTTGGGGACAGGGAAAGGAATGAGCAGTTCTTC. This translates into CASSPGFGDRERNEQFF.

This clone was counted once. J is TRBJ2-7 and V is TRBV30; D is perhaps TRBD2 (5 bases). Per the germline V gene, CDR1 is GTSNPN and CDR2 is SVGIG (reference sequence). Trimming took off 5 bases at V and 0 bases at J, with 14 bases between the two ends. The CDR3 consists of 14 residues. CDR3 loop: CAWGRDGNSYEQYF. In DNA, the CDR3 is TGTGCCTGGGGCCGGGATGGGAACTCCTACGAGCAGTACTTC.

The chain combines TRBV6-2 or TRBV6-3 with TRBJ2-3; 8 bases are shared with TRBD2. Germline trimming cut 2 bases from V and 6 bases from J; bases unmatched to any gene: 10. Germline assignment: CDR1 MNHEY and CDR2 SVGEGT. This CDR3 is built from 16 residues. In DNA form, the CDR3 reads TGTGCCAGCAGTTACGAGACGGGGGGGCCGGGTGATACGCAGTATTTT. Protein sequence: CASSYETGGPGDTQYF.

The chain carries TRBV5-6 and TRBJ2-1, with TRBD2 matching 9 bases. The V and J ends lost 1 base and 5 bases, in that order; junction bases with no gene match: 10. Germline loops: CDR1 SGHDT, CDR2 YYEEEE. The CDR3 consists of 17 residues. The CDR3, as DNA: TGTGCCAGCAGCTTGTGGGCGGGGGGGCCTCTGGACAATGAGCAGTTCTTC. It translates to CASSLWAGGPLDNEQFF.

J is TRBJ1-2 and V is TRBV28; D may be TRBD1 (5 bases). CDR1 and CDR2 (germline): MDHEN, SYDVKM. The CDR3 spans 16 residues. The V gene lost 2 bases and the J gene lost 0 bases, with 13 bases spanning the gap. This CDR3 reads CASSLDRITSNYGYTF. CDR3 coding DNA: TGTGCCAGCAGTTTAGACAGAATTACTTCTAACTATGGCTACACCTTC.

This CDR3 is CATSDFRGRRDEQFF. CDR3 bases: TGTGCCACCAGTGATTTTCGGGGGAGACGGGATGAGCAGTTCTTC. The rearrangement links TRBV24-1 to TRBJ2-1, with D perhaps TRBD2 (6 bases). The CDR3 is 15 amino acids. Trimming left V 1 base short and J 8 bases short, with 14 bases between. Germline CDR1 is KGHDR and CDR2 is SFDVKD.

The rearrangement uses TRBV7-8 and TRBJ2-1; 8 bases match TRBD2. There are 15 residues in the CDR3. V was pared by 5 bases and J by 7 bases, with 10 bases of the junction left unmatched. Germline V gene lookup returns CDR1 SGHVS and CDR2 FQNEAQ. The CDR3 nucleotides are TGTGCCAGCAGCCCCCCAGCGGGGGTCTCTAATGAGCAGTTCTTC. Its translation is CASSPPAGVSNEQFF. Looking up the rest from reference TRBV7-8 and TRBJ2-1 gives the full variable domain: GAGVSQSPRYKVAKRGQDVALRCDPISGHVSLFWYQQALGQGPEFLTYFQNEAQLDKSGLPSDRFFAERPEGSVSTLKIQRTQQEDSAVYLCASSPPAGVSNEQFFGPGTRLTVL.

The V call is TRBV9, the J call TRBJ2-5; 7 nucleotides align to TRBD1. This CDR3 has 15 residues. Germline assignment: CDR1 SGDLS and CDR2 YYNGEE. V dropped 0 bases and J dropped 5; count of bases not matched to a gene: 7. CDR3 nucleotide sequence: TGTGCCAGCAGCGTAGGGGACAGAGTCCAGGAGACCCAGTACTTC. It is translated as CASSVGDRVQETQYF.

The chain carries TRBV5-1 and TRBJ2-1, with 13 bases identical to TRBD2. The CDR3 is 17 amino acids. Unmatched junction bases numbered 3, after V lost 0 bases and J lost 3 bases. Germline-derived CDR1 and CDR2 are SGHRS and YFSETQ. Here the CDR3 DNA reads TGCGCCAGCAGCTTGGAACTAGCGGGGGGGTTCTACAATGAGCAGTTCTTC. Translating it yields CASSLELAGGFYNEQFF.

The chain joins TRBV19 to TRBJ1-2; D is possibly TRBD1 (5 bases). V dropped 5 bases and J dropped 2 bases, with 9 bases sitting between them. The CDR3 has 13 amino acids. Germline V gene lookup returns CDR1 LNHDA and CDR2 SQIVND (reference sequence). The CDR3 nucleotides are TGTGCCAGTAGTGGCGGGACCAACTATGGCTACACCTTC. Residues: CASSGGTNYGYTF.

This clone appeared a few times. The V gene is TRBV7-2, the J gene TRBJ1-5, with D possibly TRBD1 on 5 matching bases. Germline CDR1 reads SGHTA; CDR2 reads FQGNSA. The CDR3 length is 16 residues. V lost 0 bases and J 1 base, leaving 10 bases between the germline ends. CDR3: CASSLASGRSNQPQHF. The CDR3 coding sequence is TGTGCCAGCAGCTTAGCGTCAGGGCGGAGCAATCAGCCCCAGCATTTT.

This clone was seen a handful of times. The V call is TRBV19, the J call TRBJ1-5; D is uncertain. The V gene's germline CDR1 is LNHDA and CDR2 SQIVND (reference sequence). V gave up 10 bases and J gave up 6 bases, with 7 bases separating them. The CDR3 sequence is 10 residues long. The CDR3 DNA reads TGTGCCAAATCGTTTCAGCCCCAGCATTTT. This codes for CAKSFQPQHF.

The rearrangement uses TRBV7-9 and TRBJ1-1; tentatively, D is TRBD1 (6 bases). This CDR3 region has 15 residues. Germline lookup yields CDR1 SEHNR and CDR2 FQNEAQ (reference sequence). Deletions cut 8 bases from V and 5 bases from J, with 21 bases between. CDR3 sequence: CASLLGGARRTEAFF. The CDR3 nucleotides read TGTGCCAGCCTCTTGGGGGGGGCGCGGCGGACTGAAGCTTTCTTT. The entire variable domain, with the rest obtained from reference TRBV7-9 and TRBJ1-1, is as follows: DTGVSQNPRHKITKRGQNVTFRCDPISEHNRLYWYRQTLGQGPEFLTYFQNEAQLEKSRLLSDRFSAERPKGSFSTLEIQRTEQGDSAMYLCASLLGGARRTEAFFGQGTRLTVV.

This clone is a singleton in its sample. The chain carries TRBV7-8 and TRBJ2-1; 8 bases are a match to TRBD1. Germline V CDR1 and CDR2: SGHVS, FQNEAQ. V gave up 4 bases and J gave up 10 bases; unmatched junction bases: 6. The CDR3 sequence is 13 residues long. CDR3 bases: TGTGCCAGCAGCTCCGGACCAGGGGGCGAGCAGTTCTTC. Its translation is CASSSGPGGEQFF.

CDR3 nucleotides: TGTGCCAGCAGCTGGGGAGGGGAAAGCTCTGGAAACACCATATATTTT. As protein: CASSWGGESSGNTIYF. This chain connects TRBV5-4 to TRBJ1-3, with D possibly being TRBD1 (5 bases). Germline loops: CDR1 SGHNT, CDR2 YYREEE (reference sequence). This CDR3 region has 16 residues. V was pared by 3 bases and J by 0 bases, with 13 bases between. Based on the CDR3 plus reference TRBV5-4 and TRBJ1-3, the full variable domain is ETGVTQSPTHLIKTRGQQVTLRCSSQSGHNTVSWYQQALGQGPQFIFQYYREEENGRGNFPPRFSGLQFPNYSSELNVNALELDDSALYLCASSWGGESSGNTIYFGEGSWLTVV.

The CDR3 bases are TGTGCCAGCAGCTCGGGGGGTGGAAGGACCGCATTAGAGCAGTACTTC. It specifies CASSSGGGRTALEQYF. The genes are TRBV7-2 and TRBJ2-7; the match to TRBD2 covers 7 bases. Germline CDR1 is SGHTA and CDR2 is FQGNSA. V lost 4 bases, J lost 7 bases, and 16 bases stayed unmatched. The CDR3 is made up of 16 amino acids.

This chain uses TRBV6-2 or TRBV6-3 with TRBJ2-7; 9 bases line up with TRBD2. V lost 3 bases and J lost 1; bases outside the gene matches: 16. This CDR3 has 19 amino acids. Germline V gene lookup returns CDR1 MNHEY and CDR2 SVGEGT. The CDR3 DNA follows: TGTGCCAGCAGTTATGTCGGGGGGCAGTCTAGCGGGACGTCCTACGAGCAGTACTTC. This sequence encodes CASSYVGGQSSGTSYEQYF.

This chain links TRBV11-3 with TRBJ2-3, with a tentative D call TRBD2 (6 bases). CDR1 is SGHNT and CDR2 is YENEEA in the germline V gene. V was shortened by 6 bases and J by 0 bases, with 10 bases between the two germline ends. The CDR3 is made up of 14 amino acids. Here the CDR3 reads CASRSGSSTDTQYF. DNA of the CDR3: TGTGCCAGCAGGAGCGGGTCTAGCACAGATACGCAGTATTTT.

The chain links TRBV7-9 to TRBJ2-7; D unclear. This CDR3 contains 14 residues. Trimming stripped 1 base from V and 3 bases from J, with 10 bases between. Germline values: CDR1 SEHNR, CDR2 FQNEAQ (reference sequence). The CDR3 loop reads CASSLVGPNYEQYF. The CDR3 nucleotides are TGTGCCAGCAGCTTAGTTGGGCCAAACTACGAGCAGTACTTC.

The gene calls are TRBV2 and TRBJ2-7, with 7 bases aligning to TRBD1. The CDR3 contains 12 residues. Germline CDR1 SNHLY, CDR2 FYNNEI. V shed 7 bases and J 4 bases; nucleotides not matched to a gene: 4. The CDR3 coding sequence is TGTGCCAGCATCGGGACAGAGTACGAGCAGTACTTC. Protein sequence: CASIGTEYEQYF. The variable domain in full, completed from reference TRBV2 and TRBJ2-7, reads EPEVTQTPSHQVTQMGQEVILRCVPISNHLYFYWYRQILGQKVEFLVSFYNNEISEKSEIFDDQFSVERPDGSNFTLKIRSTKLEDSAMYFCASIGTEYEQYFGPGTRLTVT.

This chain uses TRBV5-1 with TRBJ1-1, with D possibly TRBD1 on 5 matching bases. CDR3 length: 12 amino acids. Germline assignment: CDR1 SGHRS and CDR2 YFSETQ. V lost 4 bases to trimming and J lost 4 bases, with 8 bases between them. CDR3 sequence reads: CASSGTGTEAFF. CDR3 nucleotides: TGCGCCAGCAGCGGGACGGGCACTGAAGCTTTCTTT.

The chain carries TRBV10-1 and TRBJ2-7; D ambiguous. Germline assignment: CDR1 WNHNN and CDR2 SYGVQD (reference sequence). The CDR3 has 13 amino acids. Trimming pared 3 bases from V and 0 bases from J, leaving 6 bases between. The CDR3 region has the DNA TGCGCCAGCAGTGACGGCCTCTCCTACGAGCAGTACTTC. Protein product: CASSDGLSYEQYF.

CDR3: CATSRVRLNTGELFF. The CDR3 region has the DNA TGTGCCACCAGCAGAGTTCGACTGAACACCGGGGAGCTGTTTTTT. V usage is TRBV15 and J usage is TRBJ2-2; the D is unclear. The CDR3 totals 15 residues. The V gene's germline CDR1 is LNHNV and CDR2 YYDKDF (reference sequence). Trimming took off 1 base at V and 1 base at J, with 7 bases between the two ends.